This T cell receptor beta chain was observed in a study of shared clonotypes between healthy human individuals. Overall study: Participating donors consisted of two women and three men aged 18 to 49.

Trimming shortened V by 4 bases and J by 4 bases, and 10 bases separated the two germline ends. The CDR3 extends over 14 amino acids. Germline V CDR1 and CDR2: SEHNR, FQNEAQ (reference sequence). All participating donors were Caucasian adults from Nashville, Tennessee. Every immunoSEQ plate was one replicate of a subset's evenly spread DNA. Data came from immunoSEQ multiplex PCR; TCRdb stores just in-frame clones and leaves some out. Here the sample spans approximately 440,000 clones, roughly 80% being singletons. The TCR comes from a woman between 40 and 50 years old in good health. Some clones in this sample may be carry-over from other donors' samples. This chain connects TRBV7-9 to TRBJ1-4; D unresolved. Sequencing was done on a sample of PBMCs. The CDR3 nucleotides read TGTGCCAGCAGCTCCTACGGATTTAATGAAAAACTGTTTTTT. As protein: CASSSYGFNEKLFF. Full variable domain (outside the CDR3, taken from reference TRBV7-9 and TRBJ1-4): DTGVSQNPRHKITKRGQNVTFRCDPISEHNRLYWYRQTLGQGPEFLTYFQNEAQLEKSRLLSDRFSAERPKGSFSTLEIQRTEQGDSAMYLCASSSYGFNEKLFFGSGTQLSVL.